The 26 T cell receptor beta chains given below trace back to one sample, sequenced in a study of blood T cell repertoires in COVID-19. TCRdb's table, derived via immunoSEQ multiplex PCR, lists solely in-frame clones and lacks some. The data contain 150,000 or so clones, over 70% of them singletons. The sample taken for sequencing was PBMCs or T cells enriched from blood (not recorded which). These TCRs come from a woman in her fifties or sixties in a cohort exposed to, infected with or recovered from COVID-19 (not recorded which).

This clone was seen just once. The chain combines TRBV4-1 with TRBJ1-4; no firm D call. With 0 bases removed from V and 4 bases from J, the gap between germline ends came to 15 bases. Germline V lookup: CDR1 MGHRA, CDR2 YSYEKL. The CDR3 is made up of 17 amino acids. Here the CDR3 reads CASSQDLEAADNEKLFF. The DNA of the CDR3 is TGCGCCAGCAGCCAAGATCTGGAGGCAGCGGATAATGAAAAACTGTTTTTT.

V gene TRBV11-1 combines with J gene TRBJ1-1; D is perhaps TRBD1 (6 bases). This CDR3 contains 15 residues. V was pared by 4 bases and J by 0 bases, with 12 bases between. CDR1 and CDR2 from the germline V gene are SGHAT and FQDESV (reference sequence). DNA for the CDR3: TGTGCCAGCAGCTCCAGACAGGTCATGAACACTGAAGCTTTCTTT. Translated: CASSSRQVMNTEAFF. Complete variable domain (other parts from reference TRBV11-1 and TRBJ1-1): EAEVAQSPRYKITEKSQAVAFWCDPISGHATLYWYRQILGQGPELLVQFQDESVVDDSQLPKDRFSAERLKGVDSTLKIQPAELGDSAMYLCASSSRQVMNTEAFFGQGTRLTVV.

The rearrangement links TRBV24-1 to TRBJ2-2; TRBD2 is a possible D gene (5 bases). The V and J ends lost 9 bases and 7 bases respectively, with 14 bases between them. CDR3 length: 13 residues. The germline V gene encodes CDR1 KGHDR and CDR2 SFDVKD. CDR3: CATGSGVYGELFF. Written as DNA, the CDR3 is TGTGCCACCGGGAGCGGAGTTTACGGGGAGCTGTTTTTT.

V is TRBV6-2 or TRBV6-3 and J is TRBJ2-7; 8 bases align to TRBD1. Trimming cost V 6 bases and J 2 bases; bases outside gene matches: 6. This CDR3 comprises 14 residues. Germline CDR1 is MNHEY and CDR2 is SVGEGT. In DNA form, the CDR3 reads TGTGCCAGCAGCCCAACAGGGGGAACCTACGAGCAGTACTTC. It yields the protein CASSPTGGTYEQYF.

The V call is TRBV9, the J call TRBJ2-3; 11 bases are a match to TRBD2. The CDR3 has 18 amino acids. Looked up from germline, CDR1 is SGDLS and CDR2 is YYNGEE. The J segment lost 5 bases and the V segment lost 4 bases, leaving 15 bases of the junction unmatched. The DNA for the CDR3 is TGTGCCAGCAGCACAGGCGTGGCTAGCGGGGGGCGTAGAGATACGCAGTATTTT. Its translation: CASSTGVASGGRRDTQYF.

This clone was seen once. The chain combines TRBV21-1 with TRBJ2-1; the table calls TRBD2, which could not be checked here. TRBV21-1 is tagged as a pseudogene. This CDR3 has 24 amino acids. CDR3 bases: TGTGCCAGCAGCTTCCGCCCCATCGATCGGACTAGCGGGGTTACACAGAGCTCCTACAATGAGCAGTTCTTC. It specifies CASSFRPIDRTSGVTQSSYNEQFF.

V gene TRBV21-1 combines with J gene TRBJ1-1. TRBV21-1 is marked as a pseudogene. The CDR3 runs to 13 residues. CDR3 amino acids: CASRHPDGSEAFF. The CDR3 coding sequence is TGTGCCAGCAGACATCCTGACGGGTCCGAAGCTTTCTTT.

This clone was seen at least ten times. The chain carries TRBV23-1 and TRBJ1-2, with D hard to call. TRBV23-1 is given ORF status, its function remaining uncertain. The ends were cut back, 0 bases at V and 4 bases at J, with 9 bases in the middle. The CDR3 spans 14 residues. CDR3 sequence: CASSQSWEGYGYTF. In DNA, the CDR3 is TGCGCCAGCAGTCAATCGTGGGAGGGCTATGGCTACACCTTC.

The chain uses TRBV12-3 or TRBV12-4 and TRBJ1-2, with 7 bases that match TRBD1. This CDR3 has 13 residues. After removal of 4 bases from V and 4 bases from J, the junction contained 3 bases not matched to a gene. Here the CDR3 reads CASSWDRTYGYTF. The CDR3 region has the DNA TGTGCCAGCAGTTGGGACAGAACCTATGGCTACACCTTC.

V is TRBV19 and J is TRBJ1-5, with TRBD1 matching over 9 bases. The V and J ends lost 9 bases and 2 bases, in that order; junction bases with no gene match: 11. This CDR3 region has 16 residues. Germline assignment: CDR1 LNHDA and CDR2 SQIVND (reference sequence). The chain's CDR3 is CASRPPGQGGNQPQHF. As DNA, the CDR3 is TGTGCCAGCAGACCCCCGGGACAGGGTGGCAATCAGCCCCAGCATTTT.

The V gene is TRBV18, the J gene TRBJ2-5; possible D gene TRBD2, 6 bases. The germline CDR1 and CDR2 sequences are KGHSH and LQKENI. With 3 bases removed from V and 3 bases from J, the gap between germline ends came to 11 bases. This CDR3 is 14 amino acids long. This CDR3 is CASSPVTREETQYF. The CDR3 nucleotides read TGTGCCAGCTCACCTGTGACTAGAGAAGAGACCCAGTACTTC.

The chain combines TRBV4-1 with TRBJ1-2; D is possibly TRBD1 (5 bases). Germline-derived CDR1 and CDR2 are MGHRA and YSYEKL. V lost 0 bases to trimming and J lost 3 bases, with 17 bases between them. The CDR3 sequence is 17 residues long. As DNA, the CDR3 is TGCGCCAGCAGCCAAGACGACACGGGGGAAGGATACTATGGCTACACCTTC. Its protein is CASSQDDTGEGYYGYTF.

As for this clone: One junction end does not reproduce the germline sequence, and a read error may be involved. This sample also contains other DNA sequences that code for the same CDR3. The CDR3 coding sequence is TGTGCCAGCAAGCAGGGGACCCATCAACCCCAGCATTTT. Protein sequence: CASKQGTHQPQHF. The J gene is TRBJ1-5, the V gene TRBV2, with TRBD1 as a possible D gene (6 bases). Germline V gene sequence: CDR1 SNHLY, CDR2 FYNNEI. The CDR3 consists of 13 residues.

This clone was counted between two and nine times. The gene calls are TRBV19 and TRBJ2-7; D perhaps matches TRBD1 (6 bases). CDR1 and CDR2 (germline): LNHDA, SQIVND (reference sequence). This CDR3 is built from 14 residues. Trimming shortened V by 6 bases and J by 2 bases, and 14 bases separated the two germline ends. CDR3 residues: CASRAVGGAYEQYF. CDR3 nucleotides: TGTGCCAGTAGGGCCGTTGGGGGCGCCTACGAGCAGTACTTC.

This chain uses TRBV19 with TRBJ1-1; D remains unclear. The CDR3 has 15 amino acids. Per the germline V gene, CDR1 is LNHDA and CDR2 is SQIVND (reference sequence). V lost 7 bases and J 5 bases, leaving 20 bases between the germline ends. CDR3 in DNA: TGTGCCAGTACCCCCTCATGGACCAAGCGGACTGAAGCTTTCTTT. Protein: CASTPSWTKRTEAFF.

This chain links TRBV19 with TRBJ1-1; the D gene is possibly TRBD1 (5 bases). CDR1 is LNHDA and CDR2 is SQIVND in the germline V gene (reference sequence). CDR3 length: 14 residues. V dropped 6 bases and J dropped 1 base, with 12 bases sitting between them. CDR3 DNA sequence: TGTGCCAGTAGACCGGGACTCCGGAACACTGAAGCTTTCTTT. It is translated as CASRPGLRNTEAFF.

The V and J genes are TRBV28 and TRBJ1-5; D perhaps matches TRBD1 (5 bases). The germline CDR1 and CDR2 sequences are MDHEN and SYDVKM. The CDR3 contains 15 residues. V shed 3 bases and J shed 4 bases, with 13 bases lying between them. CDR3 coding DNA: TGTGCCAGCAGTTTTTTGGGGGGTTCGAATCAGCCCCAGCATTTT. It encodes CASSFLGGSNQPQHF.

This chain joins TRBV5-1 and TRBJ2-7; 7 bases map to TRBD2. Germline V gene lookup returns CDR1 SGHRS and CDR2 YFSETQ. With V trimmed by 6 bases and J by 2 bases, 8 bases remained unmatched. The CDR3 runs to 14 residues. The CDR3 DNA reads TGCGCCAGCACTTCTGGGGGGGGTCCCTACGAGCAGTACTTC. It encodes CASTSGGGPYEQYF.

V gene TRBV6-1 combines with J gene TRBJ2-1, with D possibly TRBD1 on 6 matching bases. The CDR3 consists of 14 residues. Trimming shortened V by 0 bases and J by 5 bases, and 8 bases separated the two germline ends. Germline V gene lookup returns CDR1 MNHNS and CDR2 SASEGT. Here the CDR3 DNA reads TGTGCCAGCAGTGAAGCGTACAGGGACAATGAGCAGTTCTTC. It yields the protein CASSEAYRDNEQFF.

This rearrangement joins TRBV19 to TRBJ1-4; TRBD1 agrees at 7 bases. CDR3 size: 14 residues. With 6 bases clipped from V and 5 bases from J, the junction kept 6 bases outside the gene matches. Germline-derived CDR1 and CDR2 are LNHDA and SQIVND (reference sequence). The CDR3 region is CASRVTGINEKLFF. In DNA form, the CDR3 reads TGTGCCAGTAGGGTGACAGGGATAAATGAAAAACTGTTTTTT.

The chain has TRBV9 and TRBJ2-3; 13 nucleotides align to TRBD2. The CDR3 contains 18 residues. CDR1 is SGDLS and CDR2 is YYNGEE in the germline V gene. J lost 3 bases, V lost 3 bases, and 10 bases had no gene match. CDR3 sequence reads: CASSAGRLAGGRTDTQYF. The CDR3 DNA follows: TGTGCCAGCAGCGCGGGGAGACTAGCGGGGGGTCGTACAGATACGCAGTATTTT.

Written as DNA, the CDR3 is TGTGCCAGCAGCTTAGGAGGGTACAATGAGCAGTTCTTC. It codes for CASSLGGYNEQFF. V gene TRBV11-2 combines with J gene TRBJ2-1; D possibly corresponds to TRBD2 (5 bases). Germline V gene lookup returns CDR1 SGHAT and CDR2 FQNNGV. This CDR3 has 13 amino acids. Deletions cut 1 base from V and 4 bases from J, with 5 bases between.

This clone turned up a few times. V and J are TRBV5-1 and TRBJ2-1, with 10 bases matching TRBD1. The V segment lost 0 bases and the J segment 6 bases; nucleotides outside the gene matches: 12. The CDR3 extends over 18 amino acids. CDR1 SGHRS and CDR2 YFSETQ come from the germline V gene. CDR3 residues: CASSLAPVRDRGGNEQFF. The DNA of the CDR3 is TGCGCCAGCAGCTTGGCTCCAGTCAGGGACAGGGGTGGCAATGAGCAGTTCTTC.

The V call is TRBV29-1, the J call TRBJ2-7; 7 nucleotides match TRBD1. CDR1 is SQVTM, CDR2 ANQGSEA, per germline. V was pared by 3 bases and J by 2 bases, with 4 bases of the junction left unmatched. This CDR3 region has 13 residues. In DNA form, the CDR3 reads TGCAGCGTTGAGGGGACAGTAACCTACGAGCAGTACTTC. Amino acids: CSVEGTVTYEQYF.

The chain recombines TRBV10-3 with TRBJ2-2; tentatively, D is TRBD1 (6 bases). Germline V CDR1 and CDR2: ENHRY, SYGVKD. Trimming cost V 6 bases and J 3 bases, with 11 bases left between them. This CDR3 spans 14 amino acids. The DNA for the CDR3 is TGTGCCATCAGGGACAGTTCACACACCGGGGAGCTGTTTTTT. Translating it yields CAIRDSSHTGELFF.

The J gene is TRBJ1-5, the V gene TRBV4-3; maybe TRBD1 (5 bases). The CDR3 runs 15 residues. The germline CDR1 and CDR2 sequences are LGHNA and YSLEER. V was pared by 2 bases and J by 2 bases, with 10 bases between. CDR3 DNA sequence: TGCGCCAGCAGCCAATCCGACAGTGGCAATCAGCCCCAGCATTTT. The encoded protein is CASSQSDSGNQPQHF.